The source of this T cell receptor beta chain is a study of T cell repertoires in cytomegalovirus infection. About the study: The authors relied on CMV epitopes, both recently identified HLA-C-restricted and well-studied HLA-B-restricted.

TCRdb re-derived calls from the reads in MiXCR, one entry per CDR3 protein. The profile shows about 900,000 distinct CDR3 sequences, approximately 31% of them singletons. A remark on this clonotype: Its specificity is not known.

Findings and caveats of the study: Clonotype analysis showed dominance of the ex vivo response by HLA-C-restricted CMV-specific TCR beta clonotypes.

CDR1 and CDR2 from the germline V gene are SGDLS and YYNGEE. This CDR3 has 15 amino acids. V gave up 0 bases and J gave up 4 bases; unmatched junction bases: 5. The sequence came from a human donor in good health (CMV status not recorded). Some clones in this sample may be carry-over from other donors' samples. The source material was cultured CD8+ T cells from PBMCs, sampled from culture after CMV antigen stimulation. The chain uses TRBV9 and TRBJ1-1, with 8 nucleotides matching TRBD1. Written as DNA, the CDR3 is TGTGCCAGCAGCGTAGCCTTCCAGGGGGCCACTGAAGCTTTCTTT. This gives the protein CASSVAFQGATEAFF.